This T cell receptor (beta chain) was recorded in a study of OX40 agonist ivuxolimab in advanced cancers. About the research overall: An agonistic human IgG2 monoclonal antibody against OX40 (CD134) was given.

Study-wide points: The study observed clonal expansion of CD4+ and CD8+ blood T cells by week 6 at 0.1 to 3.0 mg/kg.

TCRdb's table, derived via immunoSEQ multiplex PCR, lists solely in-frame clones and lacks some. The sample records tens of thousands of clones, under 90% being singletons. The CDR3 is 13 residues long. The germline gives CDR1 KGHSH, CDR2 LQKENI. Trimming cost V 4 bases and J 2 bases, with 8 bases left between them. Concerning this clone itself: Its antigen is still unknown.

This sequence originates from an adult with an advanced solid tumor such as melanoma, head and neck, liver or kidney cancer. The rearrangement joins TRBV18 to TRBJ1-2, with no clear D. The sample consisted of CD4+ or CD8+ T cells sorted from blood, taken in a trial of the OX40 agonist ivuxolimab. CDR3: CASSQGSNYGYTF. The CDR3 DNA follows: TGTGCCAGCTCACAGGGATCGAACTATGGCTACACCTTC.